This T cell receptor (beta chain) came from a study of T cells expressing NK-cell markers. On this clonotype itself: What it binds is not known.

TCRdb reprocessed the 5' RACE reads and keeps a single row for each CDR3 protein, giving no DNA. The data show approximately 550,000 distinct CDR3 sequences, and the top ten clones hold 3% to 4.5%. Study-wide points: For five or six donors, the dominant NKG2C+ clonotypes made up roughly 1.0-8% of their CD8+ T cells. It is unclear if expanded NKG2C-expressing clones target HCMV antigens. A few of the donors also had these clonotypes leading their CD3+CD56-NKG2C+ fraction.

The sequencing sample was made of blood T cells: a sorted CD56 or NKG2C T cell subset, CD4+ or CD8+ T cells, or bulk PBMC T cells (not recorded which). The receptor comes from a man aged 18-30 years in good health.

CDR3 sequence reads: CASSVPGQVTEQFF. The V call is TRBV27, the J call TRBJ2-1; TCRdb's assignment of TRBD1 cannot be checked, as there is no DNA. The CDR3 is made up of 14 amino acids. Germline V gene lookup returns CDR1 MNHEY and CDR2 SMNVEV (reference sequence).